This TCR beta chain was sequenced in a study of long-term antiretroviral therapy in people with HIV. Study outcomes and limitations: Upon ART, diversity increased but remained lower than transplant donor controls.

To note about this clone: Antigen: not known.

V trimming: 0 bases; J trimming: 3 bases; junction bases outside the gene matches: 2. Germline V CDR1 and CDR2: MGHRA, YSYEKL. This CDR3 has 14 amino acids. An immunoSEQ assay, version v3.0, was performed at survey level. The repertoire was sequenced with immunoSEQ multiplex PCR; TCRdb's copy has only in-frame clones and lacks some. The sample carries 25,000 to 35,000 clones, around 80% recorded once. The starting material was unsorted PBMCs, obtained 1.5 years before starting antiretroviral therapy. The source of this sequence is a man between 18 and 35 years old with HIV. The rearrangement uses TRBV4-1 and TRBJ2-7, with 7 nucleotides matching TRBD2. The CDR3 region is CASSQDWTSYEQYF. DNA for the CDR3: TGCGCCAGCAGCCAAGATTGGACTAGCTACGAGCAGTACTTC.